The rows below give T cell receptor beta chains drawn from one sample of a study of cytomegalovirus exposure and HLA in healthy donors. Assay used: immunoSEQ multiplex PCR; TCRdb lists only in-frame clones, some missing. The data show nearly 110,000 clones, with roughly 82% seen just once and approximately 2.6% held by the top ten. Material for sequencing was PBMCs. The receptors shown here come from a man younger than 45 in good health and CMV-seropositive. Each CDR3 is given with its conserved first and last residue. The order of the fields is D gene, clone size, V gene, J gene, CDR3 DNA, CDR3 protein. D genes are given only for firm matches. Clone size, where shown, is once, few, many, or a class for clones that have expanded.

TRBD1	NA	TRBV7-9	TRBJ2-7	TGTGCCAGCAGCCAGGGGGCAGTTACCTCCTACGAGCAGTACTTC	CASSQGAVTSYEQYF
NA	NA	TRBV6-5	TRBJ1-1	TGTGCCAGCAGTAAACTAGCTGACACTGAAGCTTTCTTT	CASSKLADTEAFF
NA	NA	TRBV2	TRBJ1-1	TGTGCCAGCAGGTTATACGAGGCAAACACTGAAGCTTTCTTT	CASRLYEANTEAFF
TRBD1	NA	TRBV19	TRBJ1-5	TGTGCCAGTAGATTCCAGACAGGGCTACATCAGCCCCAGCATTTT	CASRFQTGLHQPQHF
TRBD1	NA	TRBV19	TRBJ1-5	TGTGCCAGTACCGTGAGGAGGGCAGGGGGCAGCAATCAGCCCCAGCATTTT	CASTVRRAGGSNQPQHF
NA	NA	TRBV5-1	TRBJ2-1	TGCGCCAGCAGCTTGGAAGAGATCGGTGAGCAGTTCTTC	CASSLEEIGEQFF
TRBD2	NA	TRBV29-1	TRBJ2-5	TGCAGCGTTCCGTATCGGGGGGGGGAGACCCAGTACTTC	CSVPYRGGETQYF
TRBD2	NA	TRBV11-3	TRBJ2-3	TGTGCCAGCAGCGGTAGCGGGGGACGCACAGATACGCAGTATTTT	CASSGSGGRTDTQYF
NA	few	TRBV5-4	TRBJ1-3	TGTGCCAGCAGCTTATCAGGGTCTGGAAACACCATATATTTT	CASSLSGSGNTIYF
TRBD1	NA	TRBV5-1	TRBJ1-2	TGCGCCAGCAGCTTTGAACAGGGGTTTGGCTACACCTTC	CASSFEQGFGYTF
NA	NA	TRBV9	TRBJ1-4	TGTGCCAGCAGCGTAGATACGGGGGAAAAACTGTTTTTT	CASSVDTGEKLFF
NA	NA	TRBV6-5	TRBJ1-2	TGTGCCAGCAGTGCGGCGCCCGCGAGTCTTAGCTACACCTTC	CASSAAPASLSYTF